This TCR beta chain derives from a study of cytomegalovirus exposure and HLA in healthy donors. Comments on this clone: Its target is not known. A junction boundary mismatches the germline segment, possibly from a read error.

The CDR3 consists of 14 residues. CDR1 and CDR2 (germline): GTSNPN, SVGIG (reference sequence). The PCR employed 60 Vbeta primers together with 13 Jbeta primers. Using immunoSEQ multiplex PCR, the repertoire was profiled, and TCRdb retains in-frame clones only, with some absent. Of around 100,000 clones in the sample, about four fifths were seen once. Broader study findings: When presence/absence was analysed, sequencing depth was taken to be roughly uniform across donors.

Sequencing was performed on PBMCs. The sequence came from a woman aged 18 to 35 in good health and CMV-seropositive. The chain uses TRBV30 and TRBJ1-5; 8 bases are shared with TRBD1. Written as DNA, the CDR3 is TGTGCCTGGAGTGGGGGGCAGGGGGCCCAGCCCCAGAATTTT. Its translation is CAWSGGQGAQPQNF.